The 21 T cell receptor beta chains in this list originate from one sample, sequenced in a study of blood T cell repertoires in COVID-19. Clones were read by immunoSEQ multiplex PCR, and TCRdb kept only the in-frame ones, dropping some. The sample has almost 200,000 clones, around 92% seen once. The sequenced sample consisted of PBMCs or T cells enriched from blood (not recorded which). These receptors all come from a woman aged 18-29 years who had recovered from COVID-19.

The CDR3 protein is CASGGSAYEQYF. The DNA of the CDR3 is TGTGCCAGTGGAGGTTCGGCATACGAGCAGTACTTC. The chain has TRBV2 and TRBJ2-7; a weak D match, TRBD2 (5 bases). Germline assignment: CDR1 SNHLY and CDR2 FYNNEI. The CDR3 runs to 12 residues. Trimming left V 9 bases short and J 4 bases short, with 13 bases between.

The chain is built from TRBV4-1 and TRBJ2-7; 9 positions match TRBD2. Germline CDR1 reads MGHRA; CDR2 reads YSYEKL. This CDR3 contains 15 residues. The V gene end was trimmed by 0 bases and the J gene end by 4 bases; junction bases not matched to a gene: 4. The CDR3 region is CASSQESSGGYEQYF. CDR3 sequence (DNA): TGCGCCAGCAGCCAAGAGTCGAGCGGGGGGTACGAGCAGTACTTC.

This chain links TRBV6-1 with TRBJ1-4, with D perhaps matching TRBD1 (5 bases). This CDR3 contains 16 residues. With 0 bases removed from V and 3 bases from J, the gap between germline ends came to 11 bases. Germline CDR1 MNHNS, CDR2 SASEGT. CDR3 amino acids: CASSEAIQGPNEKLFF. CDR3 nucleotides: TGTGCCAGCAGTGAAGCAATCCAGGGCCCTAATGAAAAACTGTTTTTT.

The chain couples TRBV5-1 to TRBJ1-2, with a tentative D call TRBD1 (6 bases). The CDR3 has 15 residues. Germline CDR1 and CDR2: SGHRS and YFSETQ. Trimming took 7 bases from V and 4 from J, leaving 20 bases between them. CDR3 amino acids: CASGPKTGNFYGYTF. The DNA for the CDR3 is TGCGCCAGCGGGCCTAAGACAGGAAATTTCTATGGCTACACCTTC.

The rearrangement joins TRBV7-9 to TRBJ1-6; a weak D match, TRBD1 (6 bases). V lost 4 bases, J lost 7 bases, and 14 bases lay in between. The germline V gene encodes CDR1 SEHNR and CDR2 FQNEAQ (reference sequence). This CDR3 has 15 amino acids. CDR3 in DNA: TGTGCCAGCAGCTCAGACAGGTCACTGAATTCACCCCTCCACTTT. Its protein product is CASSSDRSLNSPLHF.

This chain joins TRBV6-1 and TRBJ2-7, with TRBD1 matching over 8 bases. Germline V CDR1 and CDR2: MNHNS, SASEGT. Trimming removed 2 bases from V and 6 bases from J; junction bases left unmatched: 3. There are 13 residues in the CDR3. Here the CDR3 reads CASSEQGAREQYF. CDR3 nucleotide sequence: TGTGCCAGCAGTGAACAGGGGGCGCGCGAGCAGTACTTC.

The V and J genes are TRBV19 and TRBJ1-1; tentatively, D is TRBD1 (6 bases). Germline V lookup: CDR1 LNHDA, CDR2 SQIVND (reference sequence). The CDR3 is 16 amino acids. V was clipped by 3 bases and J by 1 base, with 15 bases between them. CDR3 region: CASSIWSRGWNTEAFF. In nucleotides, the CDR3 is TGTGCCAGTAGTATTTGGTCCAGGGGTTGGAACACTGAAGCTTTCTTT.

The CDR3 spells CASSNYNEQFF. DNA of the CDR3: TGTGCCAGCAGCAATTACAATGAGCAGTTCTTC. The chain carries TRBV27 and TRBJ2-1, with unresolved D. Germline CDR1 and CDR2: MNHEY and SMNVEV (reference sequence). The CDR3 has 11 residues. The V end lost 6 bases, the J end lost 4 bases, and 4 bases lay between the germline ends.

The chain carries TRBV11-2 and TRBJ1-5; 7 bases agree with TRBD1. The CDR3 loop spans 16 amino acids. Losses at the gene ends were 4 bases for V and 6 bases for J; bases not matched to a gene: 12. CDR1 is SGHAT, CDR2 FQNNGV, per germline. The CDR3: CASSCYRGRCSQPQHF. The DNA of the CDR3 is TGTGCCAGCAGCTGCTACAGGGGACGTTGTAGTCAGCCCCAGCATTTT.

The V gene is TRBV29-1, the J gene TRBJ1-2; D might be TRBD1 (6 bases). CDR3 size: 14 residues. In germline, CDR1 is SQVTM, CDR2 ANQGSEA. V lost 7 bases and J lost 2, with 17 bases in between. Here the CDR3 DNA reads TGCAGCGCTATCGCCGGGGGGCTAAACTATGGCTACACCTTC. Its translation: CSAIAGGLNYGYTF.

The chain links TRBV14 to TRBJ2-5; 7 positions agree with TRBD2. Germline V gives CDR1 SGHDN, CDR2 FVKESK. The CDR3 consists of 14 residues. Trimming at V came to 1 base and at J to 4 bases, leaving 3 bases not matched to a gene. CDR3 nucleotide sequence: TGTGCCAGCAGCCAAGTGGGCGGGGGAGAGACCCAGTACTTC. It codes for CASSQVGGGETQYF.

The chain carries TRBV28 and TRBJ1-2; 10 bases agree with TRBD1. The CDR3 length is 16 residues. Trimming removed 3 bases from V and 5 bases from J; junction bases left unmatched: 9. Germline V gives CDR1 MDHEN, CDR2 SYDVKM. The CDR3 region is CASSLQDRGKFYGYTF. As DNA, the CDR3 is TGTGCCAGCAGTTTGCAGGACAGGGGGAAATTTTATGGCTACACCTTC.

The chain combines TRBV2 with TRBJ2-1; possible D gene TRBD2, 6 bases. The CDR3 totals 19 residues. V gave up 4 bases and J gave up 4 bases, with 26 bases separating them. Germline loops: CDR1 SNHLY, CDR2 FYNNEI. In nucleotides, the CDR3 is TGTGCCAGCAGTGCATTGGGTACGGGGGACCCACACAATTACAATGAGCAGTTCTTC. Protein: CASSALGTGDPHNYNEQFF.

The gene calls are TRBV5-4 and TRBJ1-6; 7 bases agree with TRBD1. CDR3 length: 16 amino acids. In germline, CDR1 is SGHNT, CDR2 YYREEE (reference sequence). V was clipped by 0 bases and J by 7 bases; unmatched bases: 7. This CDR3 reads CASSLGGGGSNSPLHF. CDR3 nucleotides: TGTGCCAGCAGCTTGGGCGGAGGGGGCTCAAATTCACCCCTCCACTTT.

The V gene is TRBV28, the J gene TRBJ1-1; D is unresolved. V lost 2 bases, J lost 11 bases, and 12 bases lay in between. Germline CDR1 is MDHEN and CDR2 is SYDVKM. The CDR3 loop spans 12 amino acids. For the CDR3, the DNA is TGTGCCAGCAGTTTAAGGCGGGAAAAGGCTTTCTTT. Its protein product is CASSLRREKAFF.

The chain is built from TRBV10-3 and TRBJ1-5; 9 positions agree with TRBD1. Germline assignment: CDR1 ENHRY and CDR2 SYGVKD. The length of the CDR3 is 15 residues. V dropped 6 bases and J dropped 4; count of bases not matched to a gene: 7. CDR3 DNA sequence: TGTGCCATCAGCCGGACAGGGGACGGGAATCAGCCCCAGCATTTT. It is translated as CAISRTGDGNQPQHF.

The genes are TRBV2 and TRBJ2-2, with D perhaps matching TRBD1 (6 bases). Germline CDR1 is SNHLY and CDR2 is FYNNEI. This CDR3 has 14 amino acids. Trimming left V 8 bases short and J 1 base short, with 11 bases between. This CDR3 reads CASWGTLNTGELFF. CDR3 in DNA: TGTGCCAGCTGGGGGACACTGAACACCGGGGAGCTGTTTTTT.

This clone occurred once. CDR3 protein: CASSSIQGINQPQHF. The CDR3 bases are TGTGCCAGCAGCTCGATACAGGGAATCAATCAGCCCCAGCATTTT. V is TRBV11-2 and J is TRBJ1-5; possibly TRBD1 for D (6 bases). This CDR3 has 15 amino acids. The V and J ends lost 4 bases and 3 bases respectively, with 13 bases between them. Germline V lookup: CDR1 SGHAT, CDR2 FQNNGV.

The chain carries TRBV12-5 and TRBJ2-7; the D is unclear. Germline V CDR1 and CDR2: LGHNT, FRNRAP. The CDR3 extends over 12 amino acids. With 7 bases removed from V and 2 bases from J, the gap between germline ends came to 9 bases. The CDR3 region has the DNA TGTGCTAGTGTCCGGTACCCCTACGAGCAGTACTTC. Translation gives CASVRYPYEQYF.

This clone is a singleton in its sample. The chain carries TRBV7-3 and TRBJ2-1; 13 bases align to TRBD2. The CDR3 has 17 residues. V was clipped by 5 bases and J by 2 bases; unmatched bases: 6. CDR1 is SGHTA, CDR2 FQGTGA, per germline. The CDR3 here is CASSPQGTSGAYNEQFF. Written as DNA, the CDR3 is TGTGCCAGCAGCCCCCAAGGGACTAGCGGGGCCTACAATGAGCAGTTCTTC.

This sequence joins TRBV14 and TRBJ1-2; 10 bases are shared with TRBD1. There are 16 residues in the CDR3. V lost 4 bases to trimming and J lost 4 bases; unmatched junction nucleotides: 9. Germline V gene lookup returns CDR1 SGHDN and CDR2 FVKESK. The DNA for the CDR3 is TGTGCCAGCAGCCCCCTTGGTCGACAGGGGGCCTATGGCTACACCTTC. Translated: CASSPLGRQGAYGYTF. Variable domain in full (rest from reference TRBV14 and TRBJ1-2): EAGVTQFPSHSVIEKGQTVTLRCDPISGHDNLYWYRRVMGKEIKFLLHFVKESKQDESGMPNNRFLAERTGGTYSTLKVQPAELEDSGVYFCASSPLGRQGAYGYTFGSGTRLTVV.